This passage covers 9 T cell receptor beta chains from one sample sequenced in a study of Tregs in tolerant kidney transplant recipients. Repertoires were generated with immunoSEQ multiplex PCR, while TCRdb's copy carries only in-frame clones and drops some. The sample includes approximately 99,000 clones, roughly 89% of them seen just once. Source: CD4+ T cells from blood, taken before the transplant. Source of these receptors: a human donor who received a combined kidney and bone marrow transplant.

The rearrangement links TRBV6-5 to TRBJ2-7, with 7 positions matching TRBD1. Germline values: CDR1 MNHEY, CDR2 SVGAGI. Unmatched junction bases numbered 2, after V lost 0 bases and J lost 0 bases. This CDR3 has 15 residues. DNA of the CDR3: TGTGCCAGCAGTTACTCCAGGGGGACCTCCTACGAGCAGTACTTC. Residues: CASSYSRGTSYEQYF.

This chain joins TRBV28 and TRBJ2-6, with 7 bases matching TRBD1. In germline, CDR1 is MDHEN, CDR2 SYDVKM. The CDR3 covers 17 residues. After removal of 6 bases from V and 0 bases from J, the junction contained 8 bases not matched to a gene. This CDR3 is CASSHRGWSSGANVLTF. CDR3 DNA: TGTGCCAGCAGCCACAGGGGATGGAGCTCTGGGGCCAACGTCCTGACTTTC. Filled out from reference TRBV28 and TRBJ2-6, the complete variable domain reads DVKVTQSSRYLVKRTGEKVFLECVQDMDHENMFWYRQDPGLGLRLIYFSYDVKMKEKGDIPEGYSVSREKKERFSLILESASTNQTSMYLCASSHRGWSSGANVLTFGAGSRLTVL.

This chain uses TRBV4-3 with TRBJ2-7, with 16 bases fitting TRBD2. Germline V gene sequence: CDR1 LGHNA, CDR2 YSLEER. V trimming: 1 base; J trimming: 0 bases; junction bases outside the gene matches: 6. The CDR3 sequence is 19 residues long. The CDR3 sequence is CASSQGGLAGGGSSYEQYF. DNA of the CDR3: TGCGCCAGCAGCCAAGGGGGACTAGCGGGAGGGGGGAGCTCCTACGAGCAGTACTTC.

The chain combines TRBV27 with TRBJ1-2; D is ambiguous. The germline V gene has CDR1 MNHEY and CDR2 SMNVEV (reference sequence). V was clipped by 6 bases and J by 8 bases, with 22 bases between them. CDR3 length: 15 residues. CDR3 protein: CASSLAGENPRGYTF. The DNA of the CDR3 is TGTGCCAGCAGCTTAGCTGGGGAGAACCCAAGGGGCTACACCTTC.

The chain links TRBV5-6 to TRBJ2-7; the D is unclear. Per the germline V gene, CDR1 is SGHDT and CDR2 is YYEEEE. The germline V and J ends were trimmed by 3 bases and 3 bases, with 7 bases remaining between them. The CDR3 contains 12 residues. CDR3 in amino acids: CASSWLNYEQYF. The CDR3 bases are TGTGCCAGCAGCTGGCTCAACTACGAGCAGTACTTC.

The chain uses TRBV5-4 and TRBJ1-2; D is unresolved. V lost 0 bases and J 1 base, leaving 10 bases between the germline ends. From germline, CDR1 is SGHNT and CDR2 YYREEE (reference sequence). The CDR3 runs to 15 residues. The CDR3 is CASSLDLGSNYGYTF. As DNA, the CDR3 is TGTGCCAGCAGCTTGGACTTGGGGAGTAACTATGGCTACACCTTC.

The CDR3: CASSLGQVAYEQYF. The CDR3 DNA is TGTGCCAGCAGCCTGGGACAGGTCGCCTACGAGCAGTACTTC. The V call is TRBV7-9, the J call TRBJ2-7, with 8 bases lining up with TRBD1. In germline, CDR1 is SEHNR, CDR2 FQNEAQ (reference sequence). The CDR3 loop spans 14 amino acids. V shed 5 bases and J 2 bases; nucleotides not matched to a gene: 5.

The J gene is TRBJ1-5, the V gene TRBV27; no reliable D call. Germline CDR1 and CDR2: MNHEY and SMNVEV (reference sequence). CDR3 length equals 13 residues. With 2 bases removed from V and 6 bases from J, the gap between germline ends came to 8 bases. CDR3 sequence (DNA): TGTGCCAGCAGTTTAGGGAGGGCTCAGCCCCAGCATTTT. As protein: CASSLGRAQPQHF.

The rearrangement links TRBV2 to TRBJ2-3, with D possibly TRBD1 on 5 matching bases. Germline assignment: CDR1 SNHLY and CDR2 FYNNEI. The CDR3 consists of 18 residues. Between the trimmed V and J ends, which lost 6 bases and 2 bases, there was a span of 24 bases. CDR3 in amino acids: CASRMGPPSLTSTDTQYF. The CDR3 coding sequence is TGTGCCAGCAGAATGGGGCCCCCGAGCCTGACTTCCACAGATACGCAGTATTTT. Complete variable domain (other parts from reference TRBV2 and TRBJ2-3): EPEVTQTPSHQVTQMGQEVILRCVPISNHLYFYWYRQILGQKVEFLVSFYNNEISEKSEIFDDQFSVERPDGSNFTLKIRSTKLEDSAMYFCASRMGPPSLTSTDTQYFGPGTRLTVL.